This T cell receptor (beta chain) was profiled in a study of CD8 T cells in Susac syndrome. Trimming cost V 4 bases and J 6 bases; bases outside gene matches: 6. Germline V gene lookup returns CDR1 LNHNV and CDR2 YYDKDF (reference sequence). CDR3 length equals 14 residues. An amount of RNA that ranged from roughly 0.45 to 1 ug was reverse transcribed with random hexamers. TCRdb re-called the immunoSEQ multiplex PCR reads through MiXCR, storing one row per CDR3 protein. The sample holds about 100,000 distinct CDR3 sequences; roughly 96% are singletons and the top ten take less than 0.35%. In this sample, this clonotype turned up once.

This receptor was identified in a human donor with Susac syndrome. The chain combines TRBV15 with TRBJ2-1; 7 bases match TRBD1. What was sequenced was CD8+ T cells from PBMCs. Here the CDR3 reads CATSTRQGFNEQFF. Here the CDR3 DNA reads TGTGCCACCAGCACCAGACAGGGATTCAATGAGCAGTTCTTC.